This T cell receptor beta chain was observed in a study of cytomegalovirus exposure and HLA in healthy donors. Background on the study: Later analysis reported that the approximately 120 validation repertoires shared the platform of the roughly 670 first-cohort repertoires. Overall study results and limits: Under in vitro conditions, three CMV-associated chains were confirmed as specific for CMV antigens.

As regards this clone: No antigen is known for it.

Only in-frame clones appear in the TCRdb table, and some are missing; sequencing was by immunoSEQ multiplex PCR. The sample consists of around 70,000 clones, 90% to 95% of them appearing once. This CDR3 spans 18 amino acids. CDR1 and CDR2 from the germline V gene are MGHRA and YSYEKL. Trimming cost V 3 bases and J 6 bases; bases outside gene matches: 15. This chain joins TRBV4-1 and TRBJ2-1, with 9 bases lining up with TRBD2. Sample: PBMCs. This sequence was found in a woman under 30 in good health and CMV-seropositive. CDR3 residues: CASSHSHNTGLAGNEQFF. Here the CDR3 DNA reads TGCGCCAGCAGCCACTCCCATAACACGGGACTAGCTGGCAATGAGCAGTTCTTC.